A selection of T cell receptor beta chains follows, all from one sample in a study of CD8 T cells in ankylosing spondylitis. In TCRdb, the 5' RACE reads were re-called with MiXCR into one record per CDR3 protein. The table includes about 140,000 distinct CDR3 sequences, 6% to 8.5% detected once. Sequencing was carried out using blood, either unsorted or a sorted T cell fraction (not recorded which). The receptors here all came from a female donor with ankylosing spondylitis or in good health (not recorded which). CDR3s include the opening cysteine and the closing phenylalanine or tryptophan. D genes are given only for firm matches. Only some rows state a clone size, as once, few, many or a class for expanded clones.

J gene	D gene	clone size	V gene	CDR3 protein	CDR3 DNA
TRBJ2-3	-	few	TRBV7-3	CASSQATSGDTQYF	TGTGCCAGCAGCCAGGCTACCTCTGGAGATACGCAGTATTTT
TRBJ1-4	TRBD1	-	TRBV7-2	CASSFQGQGRVEKLFF	TGTGCCAGCAGCTTCCAAGGACAGGGGAGGGTTGAAAAACTGTTTTTT
TRBJ2-3	-	many	TRBV7-3	CASSLSVGDTQYF	TGTGCCAGCAGCTTATCCGTTGGCGATACGCAGTATTTT
TRBJ1-1	TRBD1	many	TRBV20-1	CSAREDRTEAFF	TGCAGTGCTAGAGAGGACAGGACTGAAGCTTTCTTT
TRBJ1-1	-	many	TRBV12-3/TRBV12-4	CASSFHRENTEAFF	TGTGCCAGCAGTTTTCACAGGGAGAACACTGAAGCTTTCTTT
TRBJ2-5	-	many	TRBV3-1	CASSQDLSGLHQETQYF	TGTGCCAGCAGCCAAGATCTCAGTGGACTTCACCAAGAGACCCAGTACTTC
TRBJ1-1	-	once	TRBV5-1	CASSLSEGTEAFF	TGCGCCAGCAGCTTGTCAGAGGGGACTGAAGCTTTCTTT
TRBJ2-6	-	many	TRBV7-8	CASSLVFTGTYGANVLTF	TGTGCCAGCAGCTTAGTTTTCACAGGGACGTATGGGGCCAACGTCCTGACTTTC
TRBJ2-5	-	many	TRBV2	CASSEWTEEETQYF	TGTGCCAGCAGTGAATGGACAGAAGAAGAGACCCAGTACTTC
TRBJ1-1	TRBD1	once	TRBV7-9	CASSSWTGGRGTAAFF	TGTGCCAGCAGCTCCTGGACAGGGGGCAGGGGCACTGCAGCTTTCTTT
TRBJ1-1	-	few	TRBV7-3	CASSILGGGAFF	TGTGCCAGCAGCATCCTTGGGGGAGGGGCTTTCTTT
TRBJ1-4	-	many	TRBV5-1	CASSLAGQEKLFF	TGCGCCAGCAGCTTGGCCGGACAGGAAAAACTGTTTTTT
TRBJ1-1	TRBD1	many	TRBV7-8	CASSLGQGYTEAFF	TGTGCCAGCAGCTTGGGACAGGGGTACACTGAAGCTTTCTTT
TRBJ1-2	-	many	TRBV5-1	CASSLEWGELYGYTF	TGCGCCAGCAGCTTGGAATGGGGCGAACTCTATGGCTACACCTTC
TRBJ2-4	-	many	TRBV4-2	CASSQETGVKNIQYF	TGTGCCAGCAGCCAAGAAACGGGGGTCAAAAACATTCAGTACTTC
TRBJ2-5	TRBD2	many	TRBV20-1	CSALKPSGAETQYF	TGCAGTGCACTGAAACCTAGCGGGGCAGAGACCCAGTACTTC
TRBJ2-1	-	few	TRBV4-1	CASSQEWATRGGAGSSYNEQFF	TGCGCCAGCAGCCAAGAGTGGGCGACCCGAGGGGGCGCGGGGAGCTCCTACAATGAGCAGTTCTTC
TRBJ2-2	TRBD2	many	TRBV27	CASSKLAGGYGELFF	TGTGCCAGCAGCAAACTAGCGGGGGGGTACGGGGAGCTGTTTTTT
TRBJ1-4	-	many	TRBV5-1	CASRSEGYEKLFF	TGCGCCAGCCGAAGTGAGGGATATGAAAAACTGTTTTTT
TRBJ2-5	-	many	TRBV29-1	CSVGPGPGPQYF	TGCAGCGTTGGGCCCGGTCCGGGGCCCCAGTACTTC
TRBJ1-6	-	many	TRBV20-1	CSAFRGRAPGSLHF	TGCAGTGCCTTCCGCGGCAGGGCCCCTGGGTCCCTCCACTTT
TRBJ2-6	-	-	TRBV4-2	CASSLQGINVLTF	TGTGCCAGCAGCCTACAGGGAATCAACGTCCTGACTTTC
TRBJ1-2	-	many	TRBV12-3/TRBV12-4	CASSMDSVNYGYTF	TGTGCCAGCAGCATGGACAGTGTAAACTATGGCTACACCTTC
TRBJ2-3	-	many	TRBV7-3	CASSLVISDTQYF	TGTGCCAGCAGCTTAGTTATCTCAGATACGCAGTATTTT
TRBJ1-1	TRBD1	few	TRBV4-3	CASSQGVYRGGTEAFF	TGCGCCAGCAGCCAAGGAGTATACAGGGGGGGGACTGAAGCTTTCTTT
TRBJ2-7	TRBD1	-	TRBV7-9	CASSFPDRGYEQYF	TGTGCCAGCAGCTTTCCGGACAGGGGCTACGAGCAGTACTTC
TRBJ1-4	-	few	TRBV7-6	CASSLARPGREKLFF	TGTGCCAGCAGCTTAGCGCGTCCGGGGCGGGAAAAACTGTTTTTT
TRBJ1-1	-	many	TRBV7-2	CASSLGQGEAFF	TGTGCCAGCAGCTTGGGGCAAGGAGAAGCTTTCTTT
TRBJ1-4	-	many	TRBV20-1	CSAGRDTEKLFF	TGCAGTGCTGGGAGGGACACTGAAAAACTGTTTTTT
TRBJ1-1	-	many	TRBV6-2/TRBV6-3	CASSYSTRRGEAFF	TGTGCCAGCAGTTACTCAACTCGGAGAGGTGAAGCTTTCTTT
TRBJ2-5	-	many	TRBV29-1	CSVGQETQYF	TGCAGCGTTGGGCAAGAGACCCAGTACTTC
TRBJ2-2	-	many	TRBV29-1	CSVGAGTPNTGELFF	TGCAGCGTTGGGGCCGGGACACCGAACACCGGGGAGCTGTTTTTT
TRBJ2-2	TRBD1	many	TRBV5-1	CASSLGDRGYRYTGELFF	TGCGCCAGCAGCTTGGGGGACAGGGGGTACCGGTACACCGGGGAGCTGTTTTTT
TRBJ2-1	-	many	TRBV15	CATSSDWRTYNEQFF	TGTGCCACCAGCTCCGACTGGAGAACCTACAATGAGCAGTTCTTC
TRBJ2-1	TRBD2	many	TRBV3-1	CASSQGPSGARDEQFF	TGTGCCAGCAGCCAAGGCCCTAGCGGGGCGAGAGATGAGCAGTTCTTC
TRBJ2-7	TRBD1	-	TRBV7-2	CASSFTGGGWGEQYF	TGTGCCAGCAGCTTTACAGGGGGCGGATGGGGCGAGCAGTACTTC
TRBJ1-1	-	many	TRBV5-1	CASSSPQEGPLNIEAFF	TGCGCCAGCAGCTCCCCGCAAGAGGGCCCCCTGAACATTGAAGCTTTCTTT
TRBJ2-5	-	many	TRBV29-1	CSVGGTYQETQYF	TGCAGCGTTGGAGGGACATATCAAGAGACCCAGTACTTC
TRBJ1-1	TRBD1	many	TRBV12-3/TRBV12-4	CASSIRQGLNTEAFF	TGTGCCAGCAGTATAAGACAGGGGCTGAACACTGAAGCTTTCTTT
TRBJ1-1	TRBD1	-	TRBV10-3	CASVSTGGETEAFF	TGTGCCTCGGTTAGTACAGGGGGCGAAACTGAAGCTTTCTTT
TRBJ1-3	-	many	TRBV20-1	CSASGGSGNTIYF	TGCAGTGCTAGCGGAGGCTCTGGAAACACCATATATTTT
TRBJ2-1	-	many	TRBV7-2	CASSLAPGLHNEQFF	TGTGCCAGCAGCTTAGCGCCGGGGCTCCACAATGAGCAGTTCTTC
TRBJ2-3	TRBD1	many	TRBV5-1	CASREQGRRTDTQYF	TGCGCCAGCAGAGAACAGGGGCGTCGCACAGATACGCAGTATTTT
TRBJ2-3	TRBD1	-	TRBV7-9	CASSPDRASSTDTQYF	TGTGCCAGCAGCCCAGACAGGGCCTCTAGCACAGATACGCAGTATTTT
TRBJ2-5	-	many	TRBV5-1	CASSSPNTGQETQYF	TGCGCCAGCAGCTCCCCAAATACAGGACAAGAGACCCAGTACTTC
TRBJ2-3	TRBD2	many	TRBV12-3/TRBV12-4	CASNKAGAGDTQYF	TGTGCCAGCAACAAAGCGGGGGCGGGAGATACGCAGTATTTT
TRBJ1-2	-	many	TRBV20-1	CSATGAYGYTF	TGCAGTGCTACAGGGGCCTATGGCTACACCTTC
TRBJ2-7	-	many	TRBV5-1	CASAWDGFYEQYF	TGCGCCAGCGCCTGGGACGGCTTCTACGAGCAGTACTTC
TRBJ2-1	-	-	TRBV7-2	CASSSGWLGDNEQFF	TGTGCCAGCAGCTCCGGCTGGTTAGGTGACAATGAGCAGTTCTTC
TRBJ1-3	TRBD1	many	TRBV7-3	CASSLDGTAGNTIYF	TGTGCCAGCAGCTTAGATGGGACAGCAGGAAACACCATATATTTT
TRBJ2-3	TRBD2	many	TRBV20-1	CSAREAGRGDTQYF	TGCAGTGCCAGAGAAGCGGGGCGGGGAGATACGCAGTATTTT
TRBJ2-6	-	many	TRBV5-1	CASSPSGANVLTF	TGCGCCAGCAGCCCTTCTGGGGCCAACGTCCTGACTTTC
TRBJ2-5	TRBD1	few	TRBV3-1	CAFSSRTPGQGKEETQYF	TGTGCCTTCAGTTCTCGAACTCCGGGACAGGGGAAAGAAGAGACCCAGTACTTC
TRBJ2-3	-	many	TRBV12-3/TRBV12-4	CASTGGTDTQYF	TGTGCCAGCACAGGGGGCACAGATACGCAGTATTTT
TRBJ2-5	-	many	TRBV20-1	CSADGVGETQYF	TGCAGTGCCGACGGGGTCGGCGAGACCCAGTACTTC
TRBJ2-2	-	many	TRBV9	CASSHSKATGELFF	TGTGCCAGCAGCCACAGCAAGGCCACCGGGGAGCTGTTTTTT
TRBJ1-4	-	many	TRBV15	CATSRDPQRDEKLFF	TGTGCCACCAGCAGAGATCCCCAGCGGGATGAAAAACTGTTTTTT
TRBJ2-7	-	many	TRBV25-1	CASSETYEQYF	TGTGCCAGCAGTGAGACCTACGAGCAGTACTTC
TRBJ2-7	-	-	TRBV23-1	CASPQGQGVLTYEQYF	TGCGCCAGCCCTCAGGGCCAAGGGGTTCTGACCTACGAGCAGTACTTC
TRBJ2-3	TRBD2	-	TRBV20-1	CSARALSGGTDTQYF	TGCAGTGCTAGAGCCCTTAGCGGGGGTACAGATACGCAGTATTTT